The entry below describes one T cell receptor (beta chain). The target antigen is unknown. These data are taken from a study of monozygotic twins with inflammatory bowel disease. Study-wide points: Healthy twins showed more clonotype sharing with others than IBD patients, especially patients with disease activity. Among the T cells, different subtypes could not be distinguished.

Making each TCR library took approximately 3,700 ng of total RNA. TCRdb reprocessed the 5' RACE reads, keeping one entry per CDR3 protein, no DNA. The sample table includes about 330,000 distinct CDR3 sequences. The CDR3 runs 16 residues. Material for sequencing was blood. This sequence joins TRBV12-3 or TRBV12-4 and TRBJ2-5; TCRdb returns TRBD1, unconfirmable since there is no DNA. The receptor comes from a human donor with ulcerative colitis or Crohn's disease, or a healthy co-twin of an affected twin (not recorded which). CDR3 loop: CASSLWTGASKETQYF.